Below are 29 T cell receptor beta chains sequenced from a single sample in a study of post-analysis software for immune sequencing data. Findings and caveats of the study: TRBV segments more frequent in patients than in controls numbered a few and included TRBV5-6, TRBV5-1 and TRBV20-1.

Libraries were made from TCR beta cDNA, and they carried unique molecular identifiers. One entry per CDR3 protein results from TCRdb running MiXCR on the PCR reads. The table has roughly 410,000 distinct CDR3 sequences, 30% to 45% seen once. These receptors have no identified antigens. Sequencing was done on a sample of blood. These receptors all stem from a girl aged 10-17 years with multiple sclerosis.

This clonotype came up a few times. The chain joins TRBV2 to TRBJ1-6; D remains unclear. Trimming removed 5 bases at V and 12 bases at J, with 11 bases between. Germline values: CDR1 SNHLY, CDR2 FYNNEI. The CDR3 covers 12 residues. The DNA of the CDR3 is TGTGCCAGCAGTTTGGGCTCGCAACCCCTCCACTTT. Protein product: CASSLGSQPLHF.

Details on this clonotype: A much larger clone is a single base away; this may be a read error. The rearrangement links TRBV7-8 to TRBJ2-7; the D is unclear. CDR1 is SGHVS and CDR2 is FQNEAQ in the germline V gene. This CDR3 region has 12 residues. The CDR3, as DNA: TGTGCCGGCAGCTTAGTTAACGCTGAGCAGTACTTC. Residues: CAGSLVNAEQYF.

The chain has TRBV15 and TRBJ1-1, with TRBD1 matching 8 bases. Trimming took 4 bases from V and 5 from J; bases not matched to a gene: 9. Per the germline V gene, CDR1 is LNHNV and CDR2 is YYDKDF (reference sequence). The CDR3 consists of 15 residues. Here the CDR3 reads CATSTEFGQGTEAFF. Here the CDR3 DNA reads TGTGCCACCAGCACTGAGTTTGGACAGGGAACTGAAGCTTTCTTT.

The rearrangement links TRBV11-2 to TRBJ2-3; D might be TRBD2 (6 bases). Trimming pared 1 base from V and 3 bases from J, leaving 11 bases between. CDR1 and CDR2 from the germline V gene are SGHAT and FQNNGV. The CDR3 runs to 15 residues. The CDR3 DNA is TGTGCCAGCAGCTTAGGGGAGGTCCGGACAGATACGCAGTATTTT. Residues: CASSLGEVRTDTQYF.

A few counts support this clonotype. V usage is TRBV5-1 and J usage is TRBJ1-3; 10 bases agree with TRBD1. The CDR3 loop spans 15 amino acids. After removal of 4 bases from V and 2 bases from J, the junction contained 3 bases not matched to a gene. Germline V gene lookup returns CDR1 SGHRS and CDR2 YFSETQ. CDR3 amino acids: CASSVGTGAGNTIYF. The CDR3 nucleotides read TGCGCCAGCAGCGTTGGGACAGGGGCTGGAAACACCATATATTTT.

This sequence joins TRBV28 and TRBJ2-1; the match to TRBD2 covers 15 bases. The CDR3 has 16 residues. Germline trimming cut 4 bases from V and 10 bases from J; bases unmatched to any gene: 8. The germline gives CDR1 MDHEN, CDR2 SYDVKM. The CDR3 region has the DNA TGTGCCAGCAGTTCGAGGACGGGACTAGCGGGGGGCGAGCAGTTCTTC. It yields the protein CASSSRTGLAGGEQFF.

This clonotype was observed a few times. The genes are TRBV7-6 and TRBJ2-5, with unresolved D. This CDR3 has 12 residues. CDR1 SGHVS and CDR2 FNYEAQ come from the germline V gene. V was cut by 5 bases and J by 7 bases, with 11 bases left in between. CDR3 bases: TGTGCCAGCAGCCCCGGCTCGCCGACCCAGTACTTC. It codes for CASSPGSPTQYF.

The CDR3 reads CASRLTGEAHNEQFF. CDR3 DNA: TGTGCCAGCAGACTTACAGGGGAAGCACACAATGAGCAGTTCTTC. This sequence joins TRBV11-3 and TRBJ2-1, with 7 bases that match TRBD1. The CDR3 has 15 amino acids. Unmatched junction bases numbered 10, after V lost 6 bases and J lost 5 bases. In germline, CDR1 is SGHNT, CDR2 YENEEA.

Only a few counts were recorded for this clonotype. This chain uses TRBV25-1 with TRBJ2-1; tentatively, D is TRBD1 or TRBD2 (5 bases each). Germline CDR1 MGHDK, CDR2 SYGVNS. V lost 7 bases, J lost 2 bases, and 12 bases lay in between. This CDR3 has 14 amino acids. The CDR3 DNA sequence: TGTGCCAGCACGGGGCGGCAGACCTACAATGAGCAGTTCTTC. It specifies CASTGRQTYNEQFF.

The chain has TRBV6-4 and TRBJ2-2; tentatively, D is TRBD1 (5 bases). The CDR3 spans 14 residues. From germline, CDR1 is MRHNA and CDR2 SNTAGT. V gave up 7 bases and J gave up 2 bases, with 11 bases separating them. The CDR3 DNA is TGTGCCAGCAACCAAGGGGTTAACACCGGGGAGCTGTTTTTT. Encoded protein: CASNQGVNTGELFF.

For the CDR3, the DNA is TGTGCCAGCAGCGTTGGGACTAGCGGGGAGGATACGCAGTATTTT. It yields the protein CASSVGTSGEDTQYF. The chain couples TRBV9 to TRBJ2-3; TRBD2 matches at 13 bases. With V trimmed by 2 bases and J by 6 bases, 3 bases remained unmatched. Germline V gene sequence: CDR1 SGDLS, CDR2 YYNGEE. The CDR3 spans 15 residues.

This clonotype was found a few times. The chain uses TRBV10-2 and TRBJ2-7; the match to TRBD1 covers 9 bases. The CDR3 runs to 13 residues. In germline, CDR1 is WSHSY, CDR2 SAAADI. After removal of 3 bases from V and 6 bases from J, the junction contained 3 bases not matched to a gene. CDR3 in DNA: TGCGCCAGCAGTGAAAGGACAGGGGCCGAGCAGTACTTC. Its protein product is CASSERTGAEQYF.

The rearrangement joins TRBV24-1 to TRBJ2-1, with D unclear. The CDR3 extends over 14 amino acids. V shed 3 bases and J shed 10 bases, with 15 bases lying between them. Germline CDR1 and CDR2: KGHDR and SFDVKD. The CDR3 sequence is CATSDTRGRQEQFF. The DNA for the CDR3 is TGTGCCACCAGTGATACCCGAGGACGGCAAGAGCAGTTCTTC.

The chain joins TRBV12-3 or TRBV12-4 to TRBJ2-3; D unresolved. Trimming pared 9 bases from V and 11 bases from J, leaving 12 bases between. The CDR3 consists of 10 residues. For the CDR3, the DNA is TGTGCCAGTAGAGGAAATATGCAGTATTTT. This gives the protein CASRGNMQYF.

This clonotype was observed a handful of times. The V and J genes are TRBV6-5 and TRBJ2-4; 9 bases align to TRBD2. Germline V lookup: CDR1 MNHEY, CDR2 SVGAGI. V lost 0 bases and J lost 5; bases outside the gene matches: 2. This CDR3 spans 15 amino acids. The CDR3 region is CASSYSRGGQNIQYF. CDR3 coding DNA: TGTGCCAGCAGTTACTCGCGGGGGGGCCAAAACATTCAGTACTTC.

The genes are TRBV7-9 and TRBJ1-2; a possible D gene is TRBD1 (5 bases). This CDR3 contains 13 residues. The V and J ends lost 5 bases and 9 bases respectively, with 16 bases between them. Germline V gene sequence: CDR1 SEHNR, CDR2 FQNEAQ (reference sequence). CDR3 residues: CASSIIQVDSYTF. In DNA form, the CDR3 reads TGTGCCAGCAGCATTATACAGGTCGACAGCTACACCTTC. Full variable domain (rest looked up from reference TRBV7-9 and TRBJ1-2): DTGVSQNPRHKITKRGQNVTFRCDPISEHNRLYWYRQTLGQGPEFLTYFQNEAQLEKSRLLSDRFSAERPKGSFSTLEIQRTEQGDSAMYLCASSIIQVDSYTFGSGTRLTVV.

J is TRBJ2-3 and V is TRBV7-2, with 7 positions matching TRBD1. From germline, CDR1 is SGHTA and CDR2 FQGNSA. Losses at the gene ends were 0 bases for V and 3 bases for J; bases not matched to a gene: 12. There are 18 residues in the CDR3. The DNA of the CDR3 is TGTGCCAGCAGCTTAGCGGGCAACAGGGGAAGGGAGACAGATACGCAGTATTTT. Protein: CASSLAGNRGRETDTQYF.

The chain employs TRBV3-1 and TRBJ2-1, with a tentative D call TRBD2 (6 bases). Germline assignment: CDR1 LGHDT and CDR2 YNNKEL (reference sequence). Deletions cut 1 base from V and 6 bases from J, with 10 bases between. This CDR3 spans 14 amino acids. The CDR3 spells CASSQAGTLNEQFF. The DNA for the CDR3 is TGTGCCAGCAGCCAAGCCGGGACTCTCAATGAGCAGTTCTTC.

This clonotype was counted many times. The V gene is TRBV5-8, the J gene TRBJ2-7; a possible D gene is TRBD2 (7 bases). CDR1 is SGHTS and CDR2 is YDEGEE in the germline V gene. The CDR3 contains 16 residues. Trimming shortened V by 2 bases and J by 1 base, and 16 bases separated the two germline ends. Here the CDR3 reads CASSFRWGGGSYEQYF. In DNA, the CDR3 is TGTGCCAGCAGCTTTCGGTGGGGGGGCGGGTCCTACGAGCAGTACTTC.

Comment on this clonotype: A junction end diverges from the germline sequence, so it may reflect a read error. The chain carries TRBV12-3 or TRBV12-4 and TRBJ2-1; D is perhaps TRBD1 (6 bases). The CDR3 length is 12 residues. The CDR3 nucleotides are TGTGTCAGCAGGCGGACAGACAATGAGCAGTTCTTC. It specifies CVSRRTDNEQFF.

The chain recombines TRBV5-5 with TRBJ2-1; 9 bases agree with TRBD1. This CDR3 is built from 16 residues. The V gene's germline CDR1 is SGHKS and CDR2 YYEKEE (reference sequence). The trim removed 1 base at V and 9 bases at J, leaving 11 bases unmatched. The CDR3 here is CASSLFLWGQGSEQFF. The DNA for the CDR3 is TGTGCCAGCAGCTTGTTTTTATGGGGACAGGGCAGTGAGCAGTTCTTC.

The chain employs TRBV12-3 or TRBV12-4 and TRBJ1-2; a possible D gene is TRBD1 (6 bases). The CDR3 is 16 residues long. Trimming left V 4 bases short and J 2 bases short, with 17 bases between. The CDR3 here is CASSSWPGGANYGYTF. DNA of the CDR3: TGTGCCAGCAGTTCCTGGCCGGGGGGCGCCAACTATGGCTACACCTTC.

The rearrangement uses TRBV7-2 and TRBJ2-3; 8 positions agree with TRBD2. CDR1 SGHTA and CDR2 FQGNSA come from the germline V gene. J lost 4 bases, V lost 2 bases, and 14 bases had no gene match. The CDR3 has 18 amino acids. The CDR3 loop reads CASSLRGRRGGPPDTQYF. CDR3 nucleotides: TGTGCCAGCAGCTTACGCGGTCGCCGGGGGGGCCCCCCAGATACGCAGTATTTT.

This clonotype occurred a few times. The chain is built from TRBV7-9 and TRBJ1-2, with 7 bases lining up with TRBD1. CDR3 length: 16 amino acids. CDR1 and CDR2 (germline): SEHNR, FQNEAQ (reference sequence). After removal of 6 bases from V and 4 bases from J, the junction contained 14 bases not matched to a gene. In DNA form, the CDR3 reads TGTGCCAGCAGTTATGGAAGGGGGCGAGGCCCCTATGGCTACACCTTC. This translates into CASSYGRGRGPYGYTF.

This clonotype has only a few counts. The chain links TRBV12-3 or TRBV12-4 to TRBJ2-5; D not resolved. The J call may be incorrect, as the DNA end agrees better with TRBJ2-7. This CDR3 has 15 amino acids. This CDR3 reads CASSLALPGPYEQYF. In nucleotides, the CDR3 is TGTGCCAGCAGTTTAGCTCTCCCAGGACCCTACGAGCAGTACTTC.

This clonotype was recorded once. The junction differs from germline at one of its ends, possibly a read error. The chain is built from TRBV4-3 and TRBJ2-6; 11 nucleotides match TRBD1. Germline-derived CDR1 and CDR2 are LGHNA and YSLEER. This CDR3 contains 18 residues. CDR3 sequence (DNA): TGCACCAGCAGCCAGCGGACAGGGGGCGTCTCTGGGGCCAACGTCCTGACTTTC. It specifies CTSSQRTGGVSGANVLTF.

This clonotype was picked up one time. The chain joins TRBV5-1 to TRBJ1-4; D is unclear. This CDR3 has 14 amino acids. Trimming took off 4 bases at V and 4 bases at J, with 11 bases between the two ends. Per germline, CDR1 SGHRS and CDR2 YFSETQ. The CDR3 loop is CASSRDGYNEKLFF. The CDR3 bases are TGCGCCAGCAGCCGCGACGGGTATAATGAAAAACTGTTTTTT.

The chain uses TRBV11-2 and TRBJ2-1; 14 positions match TRBD2. Looked up from germline, CDR1 is SGHAT and CDR2 is FQNNGV. The CDR3 has 16 residues. The V gene end was trimmed by 4 bases and the J gene end by 8 bases; junction bases not matched to a gene: 7. The CDR3 DNA reads as TGTGCCAGCAGCTCCGGGGGGACTAGCGGGGGACATGAGCAGTTCTTC. It encodes CASSSGGTSGGHEQFF.

On this clonotype itself: This sequence may be a read error, since a much larger clone differs from it by one base. The CDR3 DNA reads as TGTGCCAACAGCGGTCGAGGCTATGGCTACACCTTC. Amino acids: CANSGRGYGYTF. This sequence joins TRBV5-5 and TRBJ1-2; D not certain. Germline V lookup: CDR1 SGHKS, CDR2 YYEKEE (reference sequence). The CDR3 runs to 12 residues.